This TCR beta chain was sequenced in a study of spatial heterogeneity in lung cancer. Whole-study context: Alpha-chain sequences were detected in numbers that were consistently lower than beta-chain sequences.

All TCR cDNA molecules were individually tagged with a unique molecular identifier. TCRdb itself ran the 5' RACE reads through MiXCR, one entry per CDR3 protein. In the table there are about 150 distinct CDR3 sequences, around 21% of which are singletons. Turning to this clonotype: This beta chain is off target for a library built for alpha chains, so its abundance means little.

The germline V gene has CDR1 SNHLY and CDR2 FYNNEI. Trimming left V 8 bases short and J 0 bases short, with 6 bases between. This CDR3 comprises 12 residues. This sample's time point: sample taken at primary tumor resection. The cohort: around 77 early-stage, untreated non-small cell lung cancer patients. Frozen PBMC, nontumor lung or tumor provided whole RNA, which was sequenced unsorted. The chain carries TRBV2 and TRBJ2-3; D unresolved. The source of this sequence is a male donor with early-stage non-small cell lung cancer. The specimen was normal lung tissue next to the tumor, collected at surgery. This CDR3 reads CASRTSTDTQYF. The DNA for the CDR3 is TGTGCCAGCCGGACGAGCACAGATACGCAGTATTTT.